The 10 T cell receptor beta chains below come from one sample, sequenced in a study of T-cell memory formation after mild COVID-19. MiXCR, applied by TCRdb to the 5' RACE reads, yields one record per CDR3 protein. The sample yields about 440,000 distinct CDR3 sequences, roughly 20% seen once. The sample consisted of PBMCs or a T cell subset sorted from them (not recorded which). The receptor source for this set is an adult woman who had mild COVID-19 (a few samples of this study predate the infection). Cell type and time point are not known.

This clonotype was observed a handful of times. The gene calls are TRBV20-1 and TRBJ1-1; 8 positions agree with TRBD1. The V and J ends lost 4 bases and 5 bases, in that order; junction bases with no gene match: 9. The CDR3 contains 14 residues. CDR1 is DFQATT and CDR2 is SNEGSKA in the germline V gene (reference sequence). The CDR3 region is CSATGQGPATEAFF. CDR3 DNA: TGCAGTGCTACTGGACAGGGTCCAGCGACTGAAGCTTTCTTT.

This clonotype was observed a few times. The chain recombines TRBV6-2 or TRBV6-3 with TRBJ2-3; 9 bases are a match to TRBD2. Germline CDR1 and CDR2: MNHEY and SVGEGT. The trim removed 0 bases at V and 3 bases at J, leaving 4 bases unmatched. The length of the CDR3 is 16 residues. The CDR3 protein is CASSYSYAGGTDTQYF. Here the CDR3 DNA reads TGTGCCAGCAGTTACTCCTATGCGGGAGGGACAGATACGCAGTATTTT.

This chain connects TRBV7-2 to TRBJ2-5, with D uncertain. The CDR3 is 14 residues long. Germline V gene lookup returns CDR1 SGHTA and CDR2 FQGNSA. With 4 bases removed from V and 11 bases from J, the gap between germline ends came to 20 bases. In DNA form, the CDR3 reads TGTGCCAGCAGCTCTAGTCGCTCCTCCCGTATTCAGTACTTC. Translation: CASSSSRSSRIQYF.

The CDR3 spells CASRTGQGLQHGYTF. CDR3 sequence (DNA): TGTGCCAGCAGAACCGGACAGGGGCTGCAGCATGGCTACACCTTC. This chain uses TRBV12-3 or TRBV12-4 with TRBJ1-2; 9 bases are a match to TRBD1. This CDR3 is 15 amino acids long. V dropped 6 bases and J dropped 6; count of bases not matched to a gene: 11.

The genes are TRBV25-1 and TRBJ2-2; D might be TRBD1 (5 bases). The V gene lost 4 bases and the J gene lost 5 bases, with 14 bases spanning the gap. Per germline, CDR1 MGHDK and CDR2 SYGVNS. CDR3 length equals 15 residues. CDR3 coding DNA: TGTGCCAGCAGTGCCCGTCTAGGGGATACCGGGGAGCTGTTTTTT. Amino acid sequence: CASSARLGDTGELFF.

This clonotype was found a few times. The chain combines TRBV7-9 with TRBJ1-1; maybe TRBD1 (6 bases). Germline V gene data show CDR1 as SEHNR and CDR2 as FQNEAQ (reference sequence). This CDR3 contains 14 residues. The V and J ends lost 5 bases and 5 bases respectively, with 15 bases between them. CDR3 sequence: CASSLLQGKTEAFF. The CDR3 DNA follows: TGTGCCAGCAGCCTTTTACAGGGTAAAACTGAAGCTTTCTTT.

The chain couples TRBV25-1 to TRBJ2-1; D perhaps matches TRBD2 (5 bases). V lost 6 bases and J 15 bases, leaving 21 bases between the germline ends. This CDR3 has 13 amino acids. CDR1 is MGHDK, CDR2 SYGVNS, per germline. The CDR3 spells CASSDLTSKALFF. The CDR3 region has the DNA TGTGCCAGCAGCGACCTCACTAGTAAGGCTCTGTTCTTC.

The chain links TRBV30 to TRBJ1-4, with D hard to call. V dropped 3 bases and J dropped 5 bases, with 10 bases sitting between them. CDR1 and CDR2 from the germline V gene are GTSNPN and SVGIG (reference sequence). The CDR3 sequence is 13 residues long. CDR3 DNA sequence: TGTGCCTGGAGAAGGTCAAGCAATGAAAAACTGTTTTTT. The encoded protein is CAWRRSSNEKLFF. Full variable domain (remainder filled in from reference TRBV30 and TRBJ1-4): SQTIHQWPATLVQPVGSPLSLECTVEGTSNPNLYWYRQAAGRGLQLLFYSVGIGQISSEVPQNLSASRPQDRQFILSSKKLLLSDSGFYLCAWRRSSNEKLFFGSGTQLSVL.

This clonotype turned up a few times. The V gene is TRBV20-1, the J gene TRBJ1-5; the match to TRBD1 covers 8 bases. This CDR3 spans 14 amino acids. Per the germline V gene, CDR1 is DFQATT and CDR2 is SNEGSKA (reference sequence). The V gene end was trimmed by 5 bases and the J gene end by 3 bases; junction bases not matched to a gene: 6. The CDR3 spells CSASPDRVNQPQHF. The DNA of the CDR3 is TGCAGTGCTTCTCCGGACAGGGTCAATCAGCCCCAGCATTTT.

The chain carries TRBV4-3 and TRBJ2-1, with D unresolved. Germline CDR1 and CDR2: LGHNA and YSLEER. V lost 1 base and J lost 4, with 8 bases in between. This CDR3 region has 14 residues. This CDR3 reads CASSQAGSYNEQFF. CDR3 in DNA: TGCGCCAGCAGCCAAGCGGGTAGTTACAATGAGCAGTTCTTC.